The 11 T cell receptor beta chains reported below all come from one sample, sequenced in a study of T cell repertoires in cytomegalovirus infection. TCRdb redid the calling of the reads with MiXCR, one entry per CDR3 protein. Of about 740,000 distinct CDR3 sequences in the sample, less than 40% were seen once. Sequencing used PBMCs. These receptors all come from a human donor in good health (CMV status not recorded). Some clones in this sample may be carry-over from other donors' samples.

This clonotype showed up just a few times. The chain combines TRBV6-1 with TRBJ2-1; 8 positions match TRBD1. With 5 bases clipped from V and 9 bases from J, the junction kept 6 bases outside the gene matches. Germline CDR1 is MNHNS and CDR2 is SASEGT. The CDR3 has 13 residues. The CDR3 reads CASSILGTGEQFF. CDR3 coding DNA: TGTGCCAGCAGTATCTTAGGGACAGGTGAGCAGTTCTTC.

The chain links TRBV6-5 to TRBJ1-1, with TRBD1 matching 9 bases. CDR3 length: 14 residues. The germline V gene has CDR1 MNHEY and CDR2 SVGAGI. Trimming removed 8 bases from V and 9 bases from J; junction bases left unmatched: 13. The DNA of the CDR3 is TGTGCCAGCGTTCCCCCCAAACAGGGGGCAAAAGCTTTCTTT. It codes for CASVPPKQGAKAFF.

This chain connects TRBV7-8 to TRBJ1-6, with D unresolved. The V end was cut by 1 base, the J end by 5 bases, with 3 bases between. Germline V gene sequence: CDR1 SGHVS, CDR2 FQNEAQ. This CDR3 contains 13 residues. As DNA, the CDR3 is TGTGCCAGCAGCTTAGAAAATAATTCACCCCTCCACTTT. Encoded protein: CASSLENNSPLHF.

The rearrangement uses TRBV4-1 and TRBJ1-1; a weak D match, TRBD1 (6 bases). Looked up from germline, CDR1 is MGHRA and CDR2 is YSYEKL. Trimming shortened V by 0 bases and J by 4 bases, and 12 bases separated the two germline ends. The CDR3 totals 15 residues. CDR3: CASSQDMRGSTEAFF. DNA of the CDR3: TGCGCCAGCAGCCAAGATATGAGGGGGAGCACTGAAGCTTTCTTT.

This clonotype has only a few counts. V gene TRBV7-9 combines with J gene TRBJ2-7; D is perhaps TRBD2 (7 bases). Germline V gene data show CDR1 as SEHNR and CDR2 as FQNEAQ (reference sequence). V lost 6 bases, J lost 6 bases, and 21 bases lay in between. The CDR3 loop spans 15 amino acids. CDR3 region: CASRAGAGAPGEQYF. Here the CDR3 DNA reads TGTGCCAGCAGGGCTGGTGCGGGGGCCCCGGGCGAGCAGTACTTC.

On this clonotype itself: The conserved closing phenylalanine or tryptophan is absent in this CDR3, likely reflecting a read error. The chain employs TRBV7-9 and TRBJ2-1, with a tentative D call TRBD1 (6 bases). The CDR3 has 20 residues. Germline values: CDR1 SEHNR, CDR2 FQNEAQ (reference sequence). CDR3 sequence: CASILGRSLRGGQFYNEQFV. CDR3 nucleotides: TGTGCCAGCATCTTAGGTCGCTCGCTTAGAGGAGGACAGTTCTACAATGAGCAGTTCGTC.

CDR3 amino acids: CASSLGLPRETQYF. DNA of the CDR3: TGTGCCAGCAGCTTAGGACTGCCGAGAGAGACCCAGTACTTC. V is TRBV7-9 and J is TRBJ2-5; D remains ambiguous. CDR1 and CDR2 from the germline V gene are SEHNR and FQNEAQ (reference sequence). The CDR3 covers 14 residues. V was pared by 1 base and J by 4 bases, with 10 bases between.

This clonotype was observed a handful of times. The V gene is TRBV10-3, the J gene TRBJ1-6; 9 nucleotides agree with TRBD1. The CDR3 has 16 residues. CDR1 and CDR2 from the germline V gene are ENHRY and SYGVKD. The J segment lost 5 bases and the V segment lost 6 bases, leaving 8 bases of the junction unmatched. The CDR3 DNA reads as TGTGCCATCAGAGATTCAAGGACAGGGGATAATTCACCCCTCCACTTT. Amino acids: CAIRDSRTGDNSPLHF.

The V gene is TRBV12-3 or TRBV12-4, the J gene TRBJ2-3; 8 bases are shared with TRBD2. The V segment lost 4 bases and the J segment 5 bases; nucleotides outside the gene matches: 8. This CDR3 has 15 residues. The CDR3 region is CASSYIAGSGDTQYF. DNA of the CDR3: TGTGCCAGCAGTTACATAGCGGGGTCGGGAGATACGCAGTATTTT.

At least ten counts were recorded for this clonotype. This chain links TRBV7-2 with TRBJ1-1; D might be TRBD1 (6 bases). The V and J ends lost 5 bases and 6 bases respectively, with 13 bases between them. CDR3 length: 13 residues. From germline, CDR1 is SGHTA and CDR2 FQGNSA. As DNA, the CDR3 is TGTGCCAGCAGCGCAGACAGGCGATCTGAAGCTTTCTTT. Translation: CASSADRRSEAFF.

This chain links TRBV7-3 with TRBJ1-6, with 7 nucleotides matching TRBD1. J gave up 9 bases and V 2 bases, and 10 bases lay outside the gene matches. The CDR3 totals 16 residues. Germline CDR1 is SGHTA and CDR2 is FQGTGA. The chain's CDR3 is CASSLQGQSTGSPLHF. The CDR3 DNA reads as TGTGCCAGCAGCTTACAGGGACAGTCGACCGGTTCACCCCTCCACTTT.